This TCR beta chain was sequenced in a study of T cells after posttransplantation cyclophosphamide listed by TCRdb under 2016. Concerning the study at large: T cell repertoire reconstitution was tracked by TRB sequencing after myeloablative bone marrow transplantation in which posttransplantation cyclophosphamide was used as GVHD prophylaxis. Samples from a few dozen PTCy-treated patients, along with samples from some 17 of their related bone marrow donors, underwent antigen receptor sequencing. TRB sequencing was performed on blood from all 35 or so PTCy patients with 1-year posttransplant specimens. TRB sequencing was also done on up to 3 additional blood samples from 2 to 5.2 years after transplant in 3 patients, and on pretransplant blood from several patients. TRA and TRB clonality were tightly correlated in eight to ten samples, so subsequent TCR analyses focused on TRB only. Public TRB sequences were compared against a database of over 3,000 sequences linked to responses to pathogens, tumor antigens, self-antigens and alloantigens.

The CDR3 starts with the cysteine, ends with the phenylalanine, and has 17 residues. Only CDR3 DNA is held: 51 bases, read in frame from base 1. For CDR1 and CDR2, the germline V gene lists LGHNA and YNFKEQ. A distance of 19 bases separates the germline ends of V and J, which lose 3 bases and 3 bases respectively. For this clone: The antigen it binds to is not known. No clone much larger than this one lies a single base away; base qualities are absent.

The paper as a whole reports these results and caveats: Across 45 to 50 patients, TRB clonality was highly associated with recipient CMV seropositivity and CMV reactivation, and PTCy diversity was similar to diversity in CNI/methotrexate controls. The TRB repertoires of T cells infiltrating skin or the GI tract showed only limited overlap with the TRB repertoires found in blood. Donor-recipient similarity was low at 1-2 months but increased during the first year, and donor CD8+ memory clones often dominated later blood repertoires.

Genomic DNA was used for TRB sequencing, which was performed with the immunoSEQ assay at survey resolution or with the hsTCRB kit. For the original study's pipeline: The immunoSEQ software was used for initial read processing, and the LymphoSeq R package was used for repertoire analyses. For each TRB dataset, clonality was calculated as 1 minus normalized Shannon entropy, and the Gini coefficient was computed as well. To infer phenotypes in unsorted samples, TRB sequences from sorted subsets of the recipient or donor were mapped onto the unsorted samples of the same recipient. In its TCRdb copy, this immuneACCESS table keeps in-frame sequences only and misses some clones. Where compared with another copy, unresolved V genes explain less than half of these, and the others have no known cause. D and trimming were read from the DNA, whereas the V and J calls and clone size are those reported in that table. The sample records approximately 23,000 clones, around 98% of which are singletons. Of the sample, 0.1% to 0.15% is held by the ten largest clones.

To count as naive, T cells had to be viable CD3+CD4+ or CD3+CD8+ cells with a CCR7+CD45RA+CD45RO-CD95-CD27+CD28+ profile. Peripheral blood samples were provided by related bone marrow donors on the day of marrow donation. Mononuclear cells from peripheral blood and bone marrow were separated by Ficoll-Hypaque density centrifugation and then cryopreserved. FACS on a FACSAria II was used to sort CD4+ and CD8+ T cells, including the naive and memory subsets. The rearranged segments are TRBV4-2 and TRBJ2-3, and the D gene may be TRBD1, 7 bases matching. What was sequenced was naive CD4+ T cells sorted from PBMCs. The sequence came from a man between 50 and 59 years old in good health, CMV-negative, and a related stem cell transplant donor. This receptor has the CDR3 CASSQGVGAGGTDTQYF. In nucleotides, the sequence is TGTGCCAGCAGCCAGGGCGTTGGGGCAGGGGGGACAGATACGCAGTATTTT.